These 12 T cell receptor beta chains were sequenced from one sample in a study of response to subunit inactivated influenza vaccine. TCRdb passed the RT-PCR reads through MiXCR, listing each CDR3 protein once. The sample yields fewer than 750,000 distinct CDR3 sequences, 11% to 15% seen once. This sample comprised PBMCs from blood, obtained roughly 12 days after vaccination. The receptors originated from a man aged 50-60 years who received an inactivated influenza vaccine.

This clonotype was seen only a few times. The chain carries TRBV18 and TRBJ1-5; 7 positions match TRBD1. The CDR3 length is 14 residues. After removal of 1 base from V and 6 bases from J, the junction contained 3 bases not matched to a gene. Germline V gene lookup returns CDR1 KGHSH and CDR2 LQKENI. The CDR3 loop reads CASSPQGASQPQHF. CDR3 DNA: TGTGCCAGCTCACCACAGGGGGCGAGTCAGCCCCAGCATTTT.

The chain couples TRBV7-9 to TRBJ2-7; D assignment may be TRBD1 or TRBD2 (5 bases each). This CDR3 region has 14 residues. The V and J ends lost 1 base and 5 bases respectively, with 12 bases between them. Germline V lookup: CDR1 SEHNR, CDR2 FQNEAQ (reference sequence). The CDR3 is CASSLDGAPNEQYF. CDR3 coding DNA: TGTGCCAGCAGCTTAGACGGGGCACCCAACGAGCAGTACTTC.

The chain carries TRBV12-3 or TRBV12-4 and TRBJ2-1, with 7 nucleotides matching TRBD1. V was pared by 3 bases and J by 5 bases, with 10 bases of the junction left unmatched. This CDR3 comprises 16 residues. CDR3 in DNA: TGTGCCAGCAGTTTCAGGGGGAGCGATAATAACAATGAGCAGTTCTTC. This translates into CASSFRGSDNNNEQFF.

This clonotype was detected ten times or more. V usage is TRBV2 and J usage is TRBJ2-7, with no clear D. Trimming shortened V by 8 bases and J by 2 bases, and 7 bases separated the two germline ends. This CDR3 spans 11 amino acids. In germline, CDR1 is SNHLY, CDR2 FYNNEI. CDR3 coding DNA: TGTGCCAGCCGTCTAACCTACGAGCAGTACTTC. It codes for CASRLTYEQYF.

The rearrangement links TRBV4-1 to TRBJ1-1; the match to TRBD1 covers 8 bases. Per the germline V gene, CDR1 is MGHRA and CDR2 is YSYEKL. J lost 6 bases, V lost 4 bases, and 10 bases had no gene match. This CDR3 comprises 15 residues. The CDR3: CASSPDRVSTSEAFF. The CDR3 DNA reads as TGCGCCAGCAGCCCGGACAGGGTGTCAACTTCTGAAGCTTTCTTT.

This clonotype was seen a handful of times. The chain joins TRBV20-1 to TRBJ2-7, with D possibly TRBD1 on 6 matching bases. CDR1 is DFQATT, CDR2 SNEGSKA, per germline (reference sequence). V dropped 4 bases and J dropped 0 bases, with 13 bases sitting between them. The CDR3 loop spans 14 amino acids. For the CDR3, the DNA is TGCAGTGCTATGAAGGGGGTGTCCTCCTACGAGCAGTACTTC. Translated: CSAMKGVSSYEQYF.

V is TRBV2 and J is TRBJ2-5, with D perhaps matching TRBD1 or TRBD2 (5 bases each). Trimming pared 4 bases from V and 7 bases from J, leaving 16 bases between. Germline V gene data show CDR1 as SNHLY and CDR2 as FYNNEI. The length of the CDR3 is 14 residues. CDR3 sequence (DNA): TGTGCCAGCAGTGCCAACCGGGACCCGGGGACCCAGTACTTC. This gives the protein CASSANRDPGTQYF.

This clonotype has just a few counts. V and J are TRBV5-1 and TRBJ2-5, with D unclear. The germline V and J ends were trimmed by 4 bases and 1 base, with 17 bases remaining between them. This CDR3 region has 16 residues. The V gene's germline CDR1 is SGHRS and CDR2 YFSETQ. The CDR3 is CASSLMTVGIQETQYF. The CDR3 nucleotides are TGCGCCAGCAGCCTAATGACTGTGGGTATCCAAGAGACCCAGTACTTC.

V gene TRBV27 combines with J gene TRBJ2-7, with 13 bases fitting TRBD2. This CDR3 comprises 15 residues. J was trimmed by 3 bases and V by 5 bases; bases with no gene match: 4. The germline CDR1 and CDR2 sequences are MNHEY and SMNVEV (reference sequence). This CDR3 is CASSPGTSGIYEQYF. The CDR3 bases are TGTGCCAGCAGTCCCGGGACTAGCGGGATCTACGAGCAGTACTTC.

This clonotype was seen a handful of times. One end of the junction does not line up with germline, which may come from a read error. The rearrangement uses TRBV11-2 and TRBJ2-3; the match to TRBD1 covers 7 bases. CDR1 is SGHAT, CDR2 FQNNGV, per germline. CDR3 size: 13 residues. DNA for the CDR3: TGTGCCAGCAGCCCGGGAACGACAGGGAAGTTTTGGTTT. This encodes CASSPGTTGKFWF. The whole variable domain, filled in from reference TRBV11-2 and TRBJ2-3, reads EAGVAQSPRYKIIEKRQSVAFWCNPISGHATLYWYQQILGQGPKLLIQFQNNGVVDDSQLPKDRFSAERLKGVDSTLKIQPAKLEDSAVYLCASSPGTTGKFWFGPGTRLTVL.

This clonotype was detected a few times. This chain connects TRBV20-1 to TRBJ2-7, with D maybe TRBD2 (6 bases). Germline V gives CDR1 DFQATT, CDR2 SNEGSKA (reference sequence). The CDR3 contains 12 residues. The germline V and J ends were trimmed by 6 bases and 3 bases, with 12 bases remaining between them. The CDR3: CSAYRGVYEQYF. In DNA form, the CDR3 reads TGCAGTGCGTACCGCGGGGTCTACGAGCAGTACTTC.

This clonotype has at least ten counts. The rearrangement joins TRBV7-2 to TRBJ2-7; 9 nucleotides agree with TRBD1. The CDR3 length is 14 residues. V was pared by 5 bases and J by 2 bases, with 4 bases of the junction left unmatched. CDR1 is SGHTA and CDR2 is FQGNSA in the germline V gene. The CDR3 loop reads CASSPTGGTYEQYF. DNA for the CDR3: TGTGCCAGCAGCCCGACAGGGGGTACCTACGAGCAGTACTTC.